This TCR beta chain derives from a study of T cell responses to AZD1222 COVID-19 vaccine. Findings and limits, study-wide: The donors showed a predominance of white British ancestry and of females, with possible underestimation of clonal diversity. Baseline antibody screening turned up just a handful of seropositive AZD1222 recipients. The study found vaccine-associated CD4 TCRs spanning spike, dominant at 160-218 and 743-854. Once two AZD1222 doses were given, Spike-specific TCR breadth and depth went up.

Assay used: immunoSEQ multiplex PCR; TCRdb lists only in-frame clones, some missing. The sample consists of over 110,000 clones, around 93% of them appearing once. With respect to this clone: Its antigen is still unknown.

With V trimmed by 2 bases and J by 6 bases, 3 bases remained unmatched. Germline CDR1 LGHNA, CDR2 YSLEER. This CDR3 is 14 amino acids long. The chain has TRBV4-3 and TRBJ2-3; 9 positions match TRBD1. The sequencing used peripheral blood, collected on day 0 of AZD1222 vaccination. The sequence derives from an adult in good health. As DNA, the CDR3 is TGCGCCAGCAGCCAAACAGGACAGGGGGATACGCAGTATTTT. Its translation: CASSQTGQGDTQYF.